Below, 13 T cell receptor beta chains from the same sample are listed, as sequenced in a study of glioma-infiltrating T cells. TCR alpha and beta CDR3 regions were amplified from RNA using iRepertoire nested multiplex PCR. TCRdb re-called the multiplex PCR reads through MiXCR, storing one row per CDR3 protein. This table has approximately 100,000 distinct CDR3 sequences, approximately 28% appearing once. The sample was glioma tissue, nonneoplastic brain tissue, or PBMCs (not recorded which). These receptors all stem from a human donor with low-grade glioma or glioblastoma, undergoing nonglioma brain surgery, or in good health (not recorded which).

There are many counts of this clonotype. The chain joins TRBV2 to TRBJ1-2; D not resolved. The V end was cut by 7 bases, the J end by 4 bases, with 10 bases between. This CDR3 comprises 12 residues. Germline CDR1 is SNHLY and CDR2 is FYNNEI. In DNA form, the CDR3 reads TGTGCCAGCACTTTAACTCTCTATGGCTACACCTTC. Its translation: CASTLTLYGYTF.

The V and J genes are TRBV3-1 and TRBJ1-6; D is undetermined. Germline CDR1 is LGHDT and CDR2 is YNNKEL (reference sequence). The CDR3 has 15 residues. The ends were cut back, 0 bases at V and 5 bases at J, with 8 bases in the middle. CDR3 region: CASSQDAADNSPLHF. In DNA form, the CDR3 reads TGTGCCAGCAGCCAAGATGCCGCGGATAATTCACCCCTCCACTTT.

Only a few counts were recorded for this clonotype. A read error may be the cause here, since a much bigger clone is one base away. The chain recombines TRBV6-1 with TRBJ2-5; D is undetermined. CDR1 MNHNS and CDR2 SASEGT come from the germline V gene. V dropped 6 bases and J dropped 7 bases, with 18 bases sitting between them. This CDR3 has 14 residues. Here the CDR3 reads CASRAGGQSGTQYF. The CDR3, as DNA: TGTGCCAGCAGGGCCGGTGGCCAGAGTGGGACCCAGTACTTC.

Turning to this clonotype: Possible read error: a much larger clone is one base away. The chain has TRBV18 and TRBJ1-6; the D is unclear. Germline-derived CDR1 and CDR2 are KGHSH and LQKENI. V lost 7 bases, J lost 7 bases, and 17 bases lay in between. CDR3 length: 15 amino acids. The CDR3 protein is CASYLDSTSNSPLHF. CDR3 nucleotide sequence: TGTGCCAGCTACCTCGATTCGACGTCCAATTCACCCCTCCACTTT.

This clonotype came up many times. The rearrangement links TRBV7-2 to TRBJ2-3, with TRBD2 matching over 7 bases. V lost 4 bases to trimming and J lost 5 bases; unmatched junction nucleotides: 3. Germline CDR1 reads SGHTA; CDR2 reads FQGNSA. The CDR3 covers 13 residues. DNA for the CDR3: TGTGCCAGCAGCTGGGGGGGGGAAGATACGCAGTATTTT. Its protein is CASSWGGEDTQYF.

The chain is built from TRBV24-1 and TRBJ2-2; D might be TRBD2 (5 bases). CDR3 length equals 13 residues. V was shortened by 9 bases and J by 0 bases, with 7 bases between the two germline ends. The germline gives CDR1 KGHDR, CDR2 SFDVKD. This CDR3 is CATGSSNTGELFF. In DNA, the CDR3 is TGTGCCACCGGGAGCTCGAACACCGGGGAGCTGTTTTTT.

This clonotype was counted ten times or more. V is TRBV20-1 and J is TRBJ1-3; D is perhaps TRBD1 (6 bases). Germline loops: CDR1 DFQATT, CDR2 SNEGSKA (reference sequence). Deletions cut 3 bases from V and 8 bases from J, with 11 bases between. CDR3 length equals 12 residues. The CDR3 region is CSASGQWDTIYF. DNA for the CDR3: TGCAGTGCTAGTGGACAGTGGGACACCATATATTTT.

This clonotype was seen a few times. V and J are TRBV7-3 and TRBJ2-1; 8 nucleotides align to TRBD2. Looked up from germline, CDR1 is SGHTA and CDR2 is FQGTGA. Germline trimming cut 5 bases from V and 5 bases from J; bases unmatched to any gene: 11. This CDR3 region has 16 residues. This CDR3 is CASSPSRVAGNNEQFF. In DNA, the CDR3 is TGTGCCAGCAGCCCAAGCCGCGTAGCGGGAAACAATGAGCAGTTCTTC.

In DNA form, the CDR3 reads TGCGCCAGCAGCTTGGTCTCTAGCGGGGGTAATGAGCAGTTCTTC. It translates to CASSLVSSGGNEQFF. The genes are TRBV5-1 and TRBJ2-1; 10 nucleotides match TRBD2. V shed 0 bases, J shed 7 bases, and the junction held 4 bases outside the gene matches. This CDR3 contains 15 residues. The germline V gene encodes CDR1 SGHRS and CDR2 YFSETQ.

As for this clonotype: A clone one base away is much larger, so this may be a read error. The V call is TRBV7-2, the J call TRBJ1-5, with D hard to call. V lost 5 bases and J 1 base, leaving 9 bases between the germline ends. Germline-derived CDR1 and CDR2 are SGHTA and FQGNSA. CDR3 length: 14 residues. CDR3 residues: CASSPDGSNQPQHF. The CDR3 nucleotides read TGTGCCAGCAGCCCGGACGGGAGCAATCAGCCCCAGCATTTT.

Note on this clonotype: A read error may be the cause here, since a much bigger clone is one base away. V and J are TRBV28 and TRBJ1-1, with a possible D match to TRBD1 (5 bases). The CDR3 has 13 residues. The germline gives CDR1 MDHEN, CDR2 SYDVKM. The germline V and J ends were trimmed by 6 bases and 7 bases, with 15 bases remaining between them. CDR3 DNA: TGTGCCAGCAGCGGGACCGGACGGATTGAAGCTTTCTTT. It encodes CASSGTGRIEAFF.

This clonotype was picked up many times. J is TRBJ2-1 and V is TRBV19; D is possibly TRBD1 (5 bases). CDR3 length: 15 amino acids. The germline V and J ends were trimmed by 1 base and 0 bases, with 7 bases remaining between them. In germline, CDR1 is LNHDA, CDR2 SQIVND (reference sequence). The CDR3 nucleotides are TGTGCCAGTAGTATAGGACAGCTCTCCTACAATGAGCAGTTCTTC. It translates to CASSIGQLSYNEQFF.

This clonotype was seen at least ten times. The chain combines TRBV7-9 with TRBJ1-5, with D possibly being TRBD1 (6 bases). CDR1 SEHNR and CDR2 FQNEAQ come from the germline V gene (reference sequence). V shed 6 bases and J shed 0 bases, with 18 bases lying between them. The CDR3 extends over 17 amino acids. The CDR3 is CASSREGVGYSNQPQHF. In DNA, the CDR3 is TGTGCCAGCAGTCGCGAGGGGGTGGGGTATAGCAATCAGCCCCAGCATTTT.